This paragraph reports one TCR beta chain. Repertoires were generated with immunoSEQ multiplex PCR, while TCRdb's copy carries only in-frame clones and drops some. The sample shows more than 2 million clones, over 85% of them seen only once. The sample originates from a study of shared clonotypes between healthy human individuals. As defined, naive CD8 cells were CD45RO-negative and positively selected for CCR7, with terminally differentiated effector memory CD45RA+ cells excluded. The CDR3 runs to 18 residues. Trimming stripped 4 bases from V and 6 bases from J, with 29 bases between. CDR1 and CDR2 from the germline V gene are SGHTS and YDEGEE.

The source of this sequence is a man in his late teens or twenties in good health. The sample was naive CD8+ T cells sorted from blood. The chain has TRBV5-8 and TRBJ2-7; possibly TRBD1 for D (5 bases). The CDR3 loop reads CASSPPVGQGPSSLEQYF. The CDR3 DNA reads as TGTGCCAGCAGCCCCCCGGTAGGGCAGGGCCCCTCCTCCCTCGAGCAGTACTTC. Combining the CDR3 with reference TRBV5-8 and TRBJ2-7 gives the whole variable domain EAGVTQSPTHLIKTRGQQATLRCSPISGHTSVYWYQQALGLGLQFLLWYDEGEERNRGNFPPRFSGRQFPNYSSELNVNALELEDSALYLCASSPPVGQGPSSLEQYFGPGTRLTVT.